This T cell receptor (beta chain) was identified during a study of lymphopenia after photon versus proton radiotherapy. Clones were read by immunoSEQ multiplex PCR, and TCRdb kept only the in-frame ones, dropping some. The sample includes 43,000 or so clones, 65% to 90% of them seen just once. This clone was seen a few times. Its specificity is not known. The CDR3 has 17 residues. V shed 5 bases, J shed 8 bases, and the junction held 15 bases outside the gene matches. Looked up from germline, CDR1 is SGHAT and CDR2 is FQNNGV. Study-wide findings and caveats: Better survival with proton therapy was suggested as possible, not demonstrated. Under photons, naive T cells and diversity fell while effector/memory populations rose. In patients who died, overall survival fell as post-nadir TCR diversity dropped more. After lymphocyte nadir, photon-treated repertoires showed oligoclonal expansion, especially CD8+ Temra.

Sequenced material: peripheral blood, taken from a patient treated with photon-based radiotherapy. The chain is built from TRBV11-2 and TRBJ1-6; 7 bases are a match to TRBD1. The TCR sequence derives from a man in his forties with gastric cancer. The CDR3 DNA is TGTGCCAGCAGCCAAACGGACAGGATCGGTCCCGATTCACCCCTCCACTTT. Its translation is CASSQTDRIGPDSPLHF.